The 17 T cell receptor beta chains listed next were all sequenced from one sample in a study of naive and memory T cell subsets. Ligated cDNA underwent four rounds of PCR with nested alpha and beta constant region primers and SP2. MiXCR, applied by TCRdb to the UMI-ligation and nested PCR reads, yields one record per CDR3 protein. The sample records about 37,000 distinct CDR3 sequences, around 10% being singletons. Treatment in this sample: skin biopsy from PPD injection site in Mantoux-positive individual. TCR cDNA received a 3' ligated oligonucleotide that carried a UMI. The source was skin, collected from a tuberculin skin test site. These receptors came from an adult in good health.

This clonotype was observed at least ten times. The chain recombines TRBV12-3 or TRBV12-4 with TRBJ1-2; 11 positions match TRBD1. V lost 1 base and J lost 8; bases outside the gene matches: 3. This CDR3 has 14 residues. In DNA form, the CDR3 reads TGTGCCAGCAGTTTAGTGGGACAGGGGGACGGCTACACCTTC. Its translation: CASSLVGQGDGYTF.

By its share, this clonotype is medium-sized. The chain uses TRBV7-3 and TRBJ2-2; 7 positions match TRBD1. Germline-derived CDR1 and CDR2 are SGHTA and FQGTGA. The CDR3 spans 16 residues. The junction had 3 bases not matched to a gene; V was cut back by 2 bases and J by 0 bases. CDR3 sequence (DNA): TGTGCCAGCAGCTTAGGCGGACAGGCGAACACCGGGGAGCTGTTTTTT. Translation gives CASSLGGQANTGELFF.

The rearrangement joins TRBV15 to TRBJ1-5, with no clear D. CDR1 and CDR2 from the germline V gene are LNHNV and YYDKDF (reference sequence). Between the trimmed V and J ends, which lost 4 bases and 2 bases, there was a span of 6 bases. This CDR3 is built from 13 residues. The CDR3 DNA reads TGTGCCACCAGCATGTGGGGCAATCAGCCCCAGCATTTT. It codes for CATSMWGNQPQHF.

The chain combines TRBV12-3 or TRBV12-4 with TRBJ1-3, with D hard to call. V gave up 6 bases and J gave up 0 bases, with 15 bases separating them. The CDR3 is 16 residues long. The CDR3 nucleotides are TGTGCCAGCAGCCCAAATGGGGAAAGCTCTGGAAACACCATATATTTT. This sequence encodes CASSPNGESSGNTIYF.

Only a few counts were recorded for this clonotype. One junction end does not reproduce the germline sequence, and a read error may be involved. V gene TRBV27 combines with J gene TRBJ1-2, with 7 nucleotides matching TRBD1. Germline V gives CDR1 MNHEY, CDR2 SMNVEV (reference sequence). The CDR3 covers 14 residues. The CDR3 nucleotides are TGTGCCAGCACCCTGAGACAGGGACTAAGTGGCGACACCTTC. Its protein product is CASTLRQGLSGDTF.

J is TRBJ1-1 and V is TRBV3-1; D remains unclear. The CDR3 is made up of 13 amino acids. V lost 1 base and J 4 bases, leaving 7 bases between the germline ends. From germline, CDR1 is LGHDT and CDR2 YNNKEL (reference sequence). The CDR3 region is CASSQGAPTEAFF. CDR3 coding DNA: TGTGCCAGCAGCCAAGGGGCCCCCACTGAAGCTTTCTTT.

This clonotype showed up just a few times. The chain links TRBV20-1 to TRBJ2-4, with D unclear. CDR1 DFQATT and CDR2 SNEGSKA come from the germline V gene (reference sequence). The CDR3 loop spans 11 amino acids. V was trimmed by 1 base and J by 8 bases, leaving 6 bases between them. DNA of the CDR3: TGCAGTGCTAGAGGTCCCGACATTCAGTACTTC. Its protein is CSARGPDIQYF.

This clonotype appeared many times. The chain recombines TRBV12-3 or TRBV12-4 with TRBJ2-7; 8 nucleotides agree with TRBD1. This CDR3 is 14 amino acids long. V lost 7 bases and J lost 3; bases outside the gene matches: 8. The CDR3 reads CASTFGDRIYEQYF. For the CDR3, the DNA is TGTGCCAGCACCTTCGGGGACAGGATCTACGAGCAGTACTTC.

This chain uses TRBV5-6 with TRBJ2-7, with no clear D. The V end lost 1 base, the J end lost 2 bases, and 19 bases lay between the germline ends. The CDR3 covers 17 residues. Germline V gene data show CDR1 as SGHDT and CDR2 as YYEEEE. CDR3 DNA: TGTGCCAGCAGCTTGATTGCAGGCCTATGCAGACCCTACGAGCAGTACTTC. It yields the protein CASSLIAGLCRPYEQYF. Full variable domain (remainder filled in from reference TRBV5-6 and TRBJ2-7): DAGVTQSPTHLIKTRGQQVTLRCSPKSGHDTVSWYQQALGQGPQFIFQYYEEEERQRGNFPDRFSGHQFPNYSSELNVNALLLGDSALYLCASSLIAGLCRPYEQYFGPGTRLTVT.

This clonotype turned up a few times. The chain has TRBV6-5 and TRBJ2-1; 10 positions agree with TRBD1. The CDR3 sequence is 15 residues long. Germline assignment: CDR1 MNHEY and CDR2 SVGAGI. V lost 8 bases to trimming and J lost 5 bases; unmatched junction nucleotides: 9. The CDR3 nucleotides are TGTGCCAGCTTCCGGACAGGGGGAGGTCACAATGAGCAGTTCTTC. Encoded protein: CASFRTGGGHNEQFF.

In its sample, this clonotype was seen a few times. The V gene is TRBV9, the J gene TRBJ2-2; D is uncertain. The CDR3 has 13 residues. The germline V gene encodes CDR1 SGDLS and CDR2 YYNGEE. Between the trimmed V and J ends, which lost 1 base and 2 bases, there was a span of 3 bases. The CDR3 DNA follows: TGTGCCAGCAGCGTATTTAACACCGGGGAGCTGTTTTTT. It codes for CASSVFNTGELFF. Together with reference TRBV9 and TRBJ2-2, the CDR3 gives the full variable domain: DSGVTQTPKHLITATGQRVTLRCSPRSGDLSVYWYQQSLDQGLQFLIQYYNGEERAKGNILERFSAQQFPDLHSELNLSSLELGDSALYFCASSVFNTGELFFGEGSRLTVL.

This chain uses TRBV20-1 with TRBJ1-1; D perhaps matches TRBD1 (5 bases). The germline V gene encodes CDR1 DFQATT and CDR2 SNEGSKA (reference sequence). The CDR3 is 13 amino acids. Trimming took 5 bases from V and 2 from J, leaving 12 bases between them. The CDR3 DNA is TGCAGTGCTGGCGACAGTTCTAACACTGAAGCTTTCTTT. Its protein product is CSAGDSSNTEAFF.

The sample holds many counts of this clonotype. The chain uses TRBV29-1 and TRBJ1-1, with D unresolved. This CDR3 has 10 residues. The V end lost 6 bases, the J end lost 3 bases, and 5 bases lay between the germline ends. The germline CDR1 and CDR2 sequences are SQVTM and ANQGSEA. The CDR3 loop is CSVFHTEAFF. The CDR3 DNA sequence: TGCAGCGTCTTTCACACTGAAGCTTTCTTT.

The J gene is TRBJ1-2, the V gene TRBV19, with TRBD1 identical over 8 bases. Germline V gives CDR1 LNHDA, CDR2 SQIVND (reference sequence). V trimming: 7 bases; J trimming: 2 bases; junction bases outside the gene matches: 6. This CDR3 region has 14 residues. Here the CDR3 DNA reads TGTGCCAGTAATTACAGGGGGAGGAACTATGGCTACACCTTC. The encoded protein is CASNYRGRNYGYTF.

This chain links TRBV20-1 with TRBJ1-2, with D hard to call. The CDR3 length is 13 residues. Germline V gene sequence: CDR1 DFQATT, CDR2 SNEGSKA (reference sequence). Trimming removed 3 bases at V and 8 bases at J, with 16 bases between. DNA of the CDR3: TGCAGTGCTAGTCGGTTAGGGTTAGTAGGCTACACCTTC. It translates to CSASRLGLVGYTF.

There are many counts of this clonotype. The chain links TRBV20-1 to TRBJ1-1, with D possibly TRBD1 on 5 matching bases. Germline values: CDR1 DFQATT, CDR2 SNEGSKA (reference sequence). This CDR3 spans 16 amino acids. V dropped 3 bases and J dropped 2 bases, with 19 bases sitting between them. The CDR3 loop is CSASGAYGTSNTEAFF. The CDR3 DNA reads as TGCAGTGCTAGTGGGGCGTACGGCACCTCTAACACTGAAGCTTTCTTT.

This clonotype was recorded at least ten times. The V call is TRBV20-1, the J call TRBJ1-5; D is possibly TRBD1 (5 bases). Trimming took 0 bases from V and 9 from J, leaving 18 bases between them. From germline, CDR1 is DFQATT and CDR2 SNEGSKA (reference sequence). This CDR3 has 15 amino acids. The CDR3 sequence is CSARDPEVQGGPQHF. The DNA of the CDR3 is TGCAGTGCTAGAGATCCCGAAGTTCAGGGAGGGCCCCAGCATTTT.